This T cell receptor (beta chain) was found in a study of T cell responses to AZD1222 COVID-19 vaccine. Method: immunoSEQ multiplex PCR; TCRdb's copy keeps in-frame clones and lacks some. The repertoire holds around 78,000 clones, 88% seen once, with more than 5% in the top ten. Germline V gene lookup returns CDR1 SGHTS and CDR2 YDEGEE. V lost 2 bases to trimming and J lost 10 bases; unmatched junction nucleotides: 1. The CDR3 loop spans 11 amino acids. The sample consisted of peripheral blood, taken on day 0 of MenACWY control vaccination. The chain combines TRBV5-8 with TRBJ1-1; TRBD1 matches at 8 bases. This TCR was recovered from an adult in good health. CDR3 protein: CASSLTGGAFF. The DNA for the CDR3 is TGTGCCAGCAGCTTAACAGGGGGAGCTTTCTTT.